This passage covers 23 T cell receptor beta chains from one sample sequenced in a study of T-cell reconstitution after alpha-beta-depleted transplantation in children. Library preparation (for TCRbeta) was performed with unique molecular identifiers. From the PCR reads, TCRdb called clonotypes with MiXCR, one entry per CDR3 protein. The sample has 450,000 to 600,000 distinct CDR3 sequences; approximately 12% are singletons. This specimen consisted of PBMCs, mostly from graft donor cells, obtained 360 days after TCRalphabeta/CD19-depleted stem cell transplant. The receptors shown here come from a male patient aged 5 to 17 who had a stem cell transplant for acute myeloid leukemia, so the T cells may come from the graft donor.

The V call is TRBV29-1, the J call TRBJ2-7; 7 bases line up with TRBD1. This CDR3 spans 12 amino acids. Trimming at V came to 5 bases and at J to 4 bases, leaving 5 bases not matched to a gene. The germline CDR1 and CDR2 sequences are SQVTM and ANQGSEA. CDR3 nucleotide sequence: TGCAGCGTTTTAAGGGGGCCTTACGAGCAGTACTTC. It is translated as CSVLRGPYEQYF.

The CDR3 here is CASSLDKTSRSQETQYF. The CDR3 DNA follows: TGTGCCAGCAGCTTAGATAAGACTAGCAGATCGCAAGAGACCCAGTACTTC. The rearrangement joins TRBV7-9 to TRBJ2-5; TRBD2 agrees at 7 bases. This CDR3 contains 17 residues. Germline CDR1 reads SEHNR; CDR2 reads FQNEAQ (reference sequence). The V gene end was trimmed by 1 base and the J gene end by 2 bases; junction bases not matched to a gene: 10.

This chain uses TRBV7-2 with TRBJ2-7, with 9 bases lining up with TRBD2. This CDR3 is built from 17 residues. Looked up from germline, CDR1 is SGHTA and CDR2 is FQGNSA. Trimming took 1 base from V and 2 from J; bases not matched to a gene: 9. CDR3 amino acids: CASSLGLAGLYPYEQYF. The CDR3 DNA reads TGTGCCAGCAGCTTAGGGCTAGCGGGACTATACCCCTACGAGCAGTACTTC. Full variable domain (outside the CDR3, taken from reference TRBV7-2 and TRBJ2-7): GAGVSQSPSNKVTEKGKDVELRCDPISGHTALYWYRQSLGQGLEFLIYFQGNSAPDKSGLPSDRFSAERTGGSVSTLTIQRTQQEDSAVYLCASSLGLAGLYPYEQYFGPGTRLTVT.

A few counts support this clonotype. V is TRBV5-1 and J is TRBJ2-7; possible D gene TRBD2, 7 bases. This CDR3 region has 14 residues. In germline, CDR1 is SGHRS, CDR2 YFSETQ. V lost 4 bases to trimming and J lost 7 bases, with 18 bases between them. CDR3 protein: CASSPGTNSGEQYF. In nucleotides, the CDR3 is TGCGCCAGCAGCCCCGGGACAAATAGCGGGGAGCAGTACTTC.

This clonotype has a handful of counts. This rearrangement joins TRBV2 to TRBJ1-1; D not certain. V lost 3 bases to trimming and J lost 5 bases, with 16 bases between them. The CDR3 length is 15 residues. The germline CDR1 and CDR2 sequences are SNHLY and FYNNEI. Here the CDR3 reads CASSDHLSGWTEAFF. The CDR3 DNA follows: TGTGCCAGCAGTGACCACTTATCGGGGTGGACTGAAGCTTTCTTT.

This rearrangement joins TRBV6-6 to TRBJ1-1; D is unresolved. There are 12 residues in the CDR3. CDR1 is MNHNY, CDR2 SVGAGI, per germline (reference sequence). With 0 bases removed from V and 12 bases from J, the gap between germline ends came to 11 bases. The CDR3 spells CASSYSERMTFF. The CDR3 nucleotides are TGTGCCAGCAGTTACTCTGAAAGGATGACTTTCTTT.

This clonotype was observed a few times. The genes are TRBV6-1 and TRBJ1-4; D is unclear. CDR3 length equals 14 residues. CDR1 and CDR2 from the germline V gene are MNHNS and SASEGT. V was shortened by 6 bases and J by 0 bases, with 8 bases between the two germline ends. CDR3 nucleotide sequence: TGTGCCAGCAGAGCGACCTCAACTAATGAAAAACTGTTTTTT. Its protein is CASRATSTNEKLFF.

The chain combines TRBV29-1 with TRBJ2-1; D is possibly TRBD1 or TRBD2 (5 bases each). Germline CDR1 is SQVTM and CDR2 is ANQGSEA. Deletions cut 2 bases from V and 4 bases from J, with 12 bases between. This CDR3 comprises 14 residues. Here the CDR3 reads CSVERDQIYNEQFF. For the CDR3, the DNA is TGCAGCGTTGAACGGGACCAGATTTACAATGAGCAGTTCTTC.

This clonotype was observed a handful of times. This chain uses TRBV20-1 with TRBJ2-5; TRBD1 aligns across 10 bases. V shed 0 bases, J shed 3 bases, and the junction held 4 bases outside the gene matches. Germline CDR1 and CDR2: DFQATT and SNEGSKA (reference sequence). The CDR3 runs 15 residues. The CDR3 region is CSAREGTGEEETQYF. For the CDR3, the DNA is TGCAGTGCTAGAGAAGGGACAGGGGAAGAAGAGACCCAGTACTTC.

This chain joins TRBV6-1 and TRBJ2-7; D is perhaps TRBD1 or TRBD2 (5 bases each). The CDR3 extends over 15 amino acids. V lost 6 bases to trimming and J lost 2 bases, with 17 bases between them. Germline V gene sequence: CDR1 MNHNS, CDR2 SASEGT. The CDR3 coding sequence is TGTGCCAGCAGCAGAAACCGGGACCACGCCTACGAGCAGTACTTC. Translated: CASSRNRDHAYEQYF.

Only a few counts were recorded for this clonotype. J is TRBJ2-1 and V is TRBV7-2, with a tentative D call TRBD2 (6 bases). V was cut by 5 bases and J by 5 bases, with 13 bases left in between. CDR3 length equals 14 residues. Germline loops: CDR1 SGHTA, CDR2 FQGNSA. In nucleotides, the CDR3 is TGTGCCAGCAGCCCTAGGGACTCTCACAATGAGCAGTTCTTC. Its protein product is CASSPRDSHNEQFF.

This clonotype came up a few times. This sequence joins TRBV4-3 and TRBJ2-1; D is uncertain. From germline, CDR1 is LGHNA and CDR2 YSLEER. CDR3 length: 14 residues. V lost 5 bases and J 7 bases, leaving 15 bases between the germline ends. CDR3 nucleotide sequence: TGCGCCAGCAGCAAAGCGACTCCGTTGAATGAGCAGTTCTTC. Translating gives CASSKATPLNEQFF.

The rearrangement uses TRBV7-9 and TRBJ2-7, with D unclear. CDR1 and CDR2 (germline): SEHNR, FQNEAQ (reference sequence). Trimming stripped 5 bases from V and 0 bases from J, with 14 bases between. This CDR3 contains 15 residues. This chain's CDR3 is CASSPLGGRSYEQYF. The CDR3 nucleotides read TGTGCCAGCAGCCCCCTGGGTGGGCGCTCCTACGAGCAGTACTTC.

The chain recombines TRBV12-3 or TRBV12-4 with TRBJ2-1; 8 nucleotides align to TRBD1. This CDR3 spans 14 amino acids. Germline trimming cut 3 bases from V and 8 bases from J; bases unmatched to any gene: 6. DNA for the CDR3: TGTGCCAGCAGTTTGAACAGGGGGACGGATGAGCAGTTCTTC. Residues: CASSLNRGTDEQFF.

This clonotype was counted ten times or more. This chain connects TRBV9 to TRBJ2-2; D is unclear. The length of the CDR3 is 13 residues. CDR1 is SGDLS and CDR2 is YYNGEE in the germline V gene. Trimming took 4 bases from V and 0 from J, leaving 4 bases between them. Here the CDR3 DNA reads TGTGCCAGCAGCCTCTCGAACACCGGGGAGCTGTTTTTT. This codes for CASSLSNTGELFF.

This sequence joins TRBV7-3 and TRBJ2-7, with D unclear. From germline, CDR1 is SGHTA and CDR2 FQGTGA. CDR3 length equals 13 residues. Trimming pared 1 base from V and 7 bases from J, leaving 11 bases between. The CDR3 DNA reads TGTGCCAGCAGCTTAAACGCCGTAAGGGAGCAGTACTTC. Translated, it gives CASSLNAVREQYF.

There are many counts of this clonotype. This rearrangement joins TRBV12-3 or TRBV12-4 to TRBJ1-4; D ambiguous. The CDR3 runs to 14 residues. V was clipped by 6 bases and J by 0 bases, with 8 bases between them. The CDR3 region is CASRDRATNEKLFF. The CDR3 nucleotides read TGTGCCAGCAGGGACCGAGCAACTAATGAAAAACTGTTTTTT.

Ten or more counts support this clonotype. The genes are TRBV20-1 and TRBJ2-3, with 7 bases identical to TRBD2. Trimming removed 5 bases from V and 5 bases from J; junction bases left unmatched: 13. CDR3 size: 15 residues. The germline V gene encodes CDR1 DFQATT and CDR2 SNEGSKA (reference sequence). This chain's CDR3 is CSAGSASGWVDTQYF. In nucleotides, the CDR3 is TGCAGTGCTGGGAGCGCTAGCGGATGGGTAGATACGCAGTATTTT.

This chain connects TRBV20-1 to TRBJ2-7, with 10 bases fitting TRBD2. The CDR3 is made up of 15 amino acids. Per the germline V gene, CDR1 is DFQATT and CDR2 is SNEGSKA (reference sequence). Germline trimming cut 2 bases from V and 2 bases from J; bases unmatched to any gene: 6. The DNA of the CDR3 is TGCAGTGCTAGAAATAGCGGGAGGATGACCTACGAGCAGTACTTC. It translates to CSARNSGRMTYEQYF.

This clonotype occurred a few times. The genes are TRBV19 and TRBJ2-1; the D gene is possibly TRBD2 (7 bases). V was shortened by 5 bases and J by 4 bases, with 24 bases between the two germline ends. This CDR3 has 18 residues. The V gene's germline CDR1 is LNHDA and CDR2 SQIVND (reference sequence). This chain's CDR3 is CASSHDRSGAGLYNEQFF. As DNA, the CDR3 is TGTGCCAGTAGTCACGACAGGTCGGGAGCGGGACTTTACAATGAGCAGTTCTTC.

This clonotype occurred a few times. The V gene is TRBV4-3, the J gene TRBJ1-1, with D possibly TRBD1 on 5 matching bases. V shed 5 bases and J shed 5 bases, with 24 bases lying between them. CDR3 length: 17 amino acids. The V gene's germline CDR1 is LGHNA and CDR2 YSLEER. CDR3 sequence: CASSNIVGEVRGTEAFF. Written as DNA, the CDR3 is TGCGCCAGCAGCAATATTGTGGGGGAGGTCCGGGGTACTGAAGCTTTCTTT.

The rearrangement links TRBV30 to TRBJ2-7; 11 positions match TRBD1. The length of the CDR3 is 20 residues. V lost 4 bases and J lost 1; bases outside the gene matches: 21. Germline CDR1 is GTSNPN and CDR2 is SVGIG (reference sequence). Written as DNA, the CDR3 is TGTGCCTGGAACTGGAAGTGGTGGACAGGGGGCAACTACAAGTCCTACGAGCAGTACTTC. Protein: CAWNWKWWTGGNYKSYEQYF.

This clonotype was counted a few times. The chain carries TRBV21-1 and TRBJ2-3; the table's D call, TRBD2, has no DNA check behind it. TRBV21-1 is classified as a pseudogene. The CDR3 has 14 residues. The CDR3 spells CASSLVFRSDTQYF. The CDR3 DNA follows: TGTGCCAGCAGCCTAGTTTTCAGGTCAGATACGCAGTATTTT.